In this sample, the clone carrying this TCR beta chain turned up a few times. Its specificity is not known. V was trimmed by 1 base and J by 7 bases, leaving 14 bases between them. This CDR3 has 16 amino acids. CDR1 LGHNA and CDR2 YSLEER come from the germline V gene. TCRdb processed the RT-PCR reads anew with MiXCR; each CDR3 protein has one entry. The sample gives some 800,000 distinct CDR3 sequences, approximately 22% of which show up once; 9.5% to 13% is in the top ten. This entry belongs to a study of response to subunit inactivated influenza vaccine. Study-wide results and limits: New T cells are recruited in small numbers by each seasonal influenza vaccination, according to the authors' suggestion.

This rearrangement joins TRBV4-3 to TRBJ1-6; D perhaps matches TRBD1 (5 bases). This clonotype was obtained from a man aged 50 or older who received an inactivated influenza vaccine. Sequencing was performed on PBMCs from blood, taken 5 to 6 days after vaccination. This CDR3 reads CASSQVTGKGNSPLHF. CDR3 bases: TGCGCCAGCAGCCAAGTTACGGGGAAGGGGAATTCACCCCTCCACTTT.